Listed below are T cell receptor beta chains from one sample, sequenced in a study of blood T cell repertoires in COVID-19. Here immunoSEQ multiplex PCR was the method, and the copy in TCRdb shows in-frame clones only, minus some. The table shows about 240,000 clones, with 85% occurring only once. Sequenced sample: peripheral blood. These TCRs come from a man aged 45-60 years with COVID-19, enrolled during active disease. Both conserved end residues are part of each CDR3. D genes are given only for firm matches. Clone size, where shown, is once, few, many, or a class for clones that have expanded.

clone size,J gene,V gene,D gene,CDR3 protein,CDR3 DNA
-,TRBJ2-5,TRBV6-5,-,CARQETQYF,TGTGCCAGGCAGGAGACCCAGTACTTC
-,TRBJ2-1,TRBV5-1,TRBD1,CASSFGGQGSGLGEQFF,TGCGCCAGCAGCTTTGGGGGACAGGGTAGTGGTCTCGGTGAGCAGTTCTTC
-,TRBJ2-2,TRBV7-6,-,CASSPRQTNTGELFF,TGTGCCAGCAGCCCAAGACAGACCAACACCGGGGAGCTGTTTTTT
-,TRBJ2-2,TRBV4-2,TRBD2,CASSQESASGGLTGELFF,TGTGCCAGCAGCCAAGAATCGGCAAGCGGGGGGCTGACCGGGGAGCTGTTTTTT
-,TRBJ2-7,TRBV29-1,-,CSGTKEGYEQYF,TGCAGCGGGACAAAGGAGGGCTACGAGCAGTACTTC
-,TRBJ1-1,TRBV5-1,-,CASSQGSLLEAFF,TGCGCCAGCAGCCAGGGTAGTTTGCTTGAAGCTTTCTTT
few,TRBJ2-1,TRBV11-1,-,CASSLTGNEQFF,TGTGCCAGCAGCTTAACCGGGAATGAGCAGTTCTTC
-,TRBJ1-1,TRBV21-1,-,CASSMDRGMNTEAFF,TGTGCCAGCAGCATGGACAGGGGCATGAACACTGAAGCTTTCTTT
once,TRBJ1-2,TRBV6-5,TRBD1,CASSQTGGQNYGYTF,TGTGCCAGCAGTCAAACAGGGGGCCAGAACTATGGCTACACCTTC
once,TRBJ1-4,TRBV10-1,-,CALESRGSLRANEKLFF,TGCGCTTTAGAATCCAGGGGATCGTTAAGGGCTAATGAAAAACTGTTTTTT
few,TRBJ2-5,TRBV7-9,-,CASSLIIQETQYF,TGTGCCAGCAGCTTAATCATCCAAGAGACCCAGTACTTC
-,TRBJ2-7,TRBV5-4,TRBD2,CASSLDSGGLYEQYF,TGTGCCAGCAGCTTGGATAGCGGGGGGCTCTACGAGCAGTACTTC
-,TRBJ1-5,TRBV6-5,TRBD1,CASSRTGVSNQPQHF,TGTGCCAGCAGTAGGACAGGGGTTAGCAATCAGCCCCAGCATTTT
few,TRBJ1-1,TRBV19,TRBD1,CASSIVDRENTEAFF,TGTGCCAGTAGTATCGTCGACAGGGAGAACACTGAAGCTTTCTTT
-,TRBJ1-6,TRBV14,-,CASSQDRNSPLHF,TGTGCCAGCAGCCAAGATCGTAATTCACCCCTCCACTTT
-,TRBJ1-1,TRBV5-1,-,CASSWEGGTNTEAFF,TGCGCCAGCAGCTGGGAGGGAGGAACGAACACTGAAGCTTTCTTT
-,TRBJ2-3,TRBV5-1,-,CASTRLGLWSTDTQYF,TGCGCCAGCACTCGGCTAGGACTCTGGAGCACAGATACGCAGTATTTT
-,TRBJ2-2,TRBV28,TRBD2,CASSPPGLAGDTGELFF,TGTGCCAGCAGCCCGCCGGGACTAGCGGGAGACACCGGGGAGCTGTTTTTT
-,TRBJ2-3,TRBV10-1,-,CASSVSDTQYF,TGCGCCAGCAGTGTTAGCGATACGCAGTATTTT
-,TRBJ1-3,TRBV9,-,CASSDRGSGNTIYF,TGTGCCAGCAGCGACCGGGGGTCTGGAAACACCATATATTTT
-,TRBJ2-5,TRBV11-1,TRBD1,CASSPSRQGKETQYF,TGTGCCAGCAGCCCATCCAGACAGGGAAAAGAGACCCAGTACTTC
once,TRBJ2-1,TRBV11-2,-,CASSLVGVWREQFF,TGTGCCAGCTCCTTGGTAGGAGTCTGGAGGGAGCAGTTCTTC
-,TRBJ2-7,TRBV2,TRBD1,CASRGTGMVQEYF,TGTGCCAGCAGAGGGACAGGGATGGTTCAGGAGTACTTC
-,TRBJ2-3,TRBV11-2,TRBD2,CASSPRLAGGVTSTDTQYF,TGTGCCAGCAGCCCACGCCTAGCGGGGGGCGTAACTAGCACAGATACGCAGTATTTT
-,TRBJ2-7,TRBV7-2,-,CASSLFQHRSSYEQYF,TGTGCCAGCAGCTTATTTCAGCACAGGTCATCCTACGAGCAGTACTTC
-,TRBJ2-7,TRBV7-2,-,CASSLDWAGEQYF,TGTGCCAGCAGCTTAGATTGGGCGGGCGAGCAGTACTTC
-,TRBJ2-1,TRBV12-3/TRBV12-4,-,CASSRGRNEQFF,TGTGCCAGCAGCAGGGGCAGGAATGAGCAGTTCTTC
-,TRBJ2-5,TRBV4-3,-,CASSQAPGRSQGETQYF,TGCGCCAGCAGCCAAGCACCTGGCCGCAGCCAGGGAGAGACCCAGTACTTC
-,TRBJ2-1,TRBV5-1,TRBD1,CASTPRGQGYYNEQFF,TGCGCCAGCACACCCCGGGGACAGGGATACTACAATGAGCAGTTCTTC
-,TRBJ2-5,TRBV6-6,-,CASSYPVETQYF,TGTGCCAGCAGTTACCCAGTAGAGACCCAGTACTTC
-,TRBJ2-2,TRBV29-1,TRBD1,CSVPGTGAAGELFF,TGCAGCGTACCCGGGACAGGGGCGGCCGGGGAGCTGTTTTTT
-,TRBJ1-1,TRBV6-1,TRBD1,CASSGQGAPLNTEAFF,TGTGCCAGCAGTGGCCAGGGGGCCCCACTGAACACTGAAGCTTTCTTT
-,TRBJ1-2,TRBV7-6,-,CASSFSPVIRGLGYDHGYTF,TGTGCCAGCAGCTTCTCTCCAGTTATTCGTGGGCTTGGGTATGACCATGGCTACACCTTC
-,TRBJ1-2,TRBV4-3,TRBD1,CASSPRDSGYGYTF,TGCGCCAGCAGCCCCCGGGACAGTGGCTATGGCTACACCTTC
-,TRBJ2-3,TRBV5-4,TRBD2,CASSPAASGGKGDTQYF,TGTGCCAGCAGCCCTGCGGCTAGCGGGGGGAAAGGGGATACGCAGTATTTT
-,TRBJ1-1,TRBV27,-,CASSFQQGYRAFF,TGTGCCAGCAGTTTTCAGCAGGGATATAGGGCTTTCTTT
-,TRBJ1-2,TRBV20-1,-,CSASDGGSTRHGYTF,TGCAGTGCTAGTGACGGAGGAAGTACCCGTCATGGCTACACCTTC
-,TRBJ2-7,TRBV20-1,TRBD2,CSASMAGDPREQYF,TGCAGTGCTAGTATGGCGGGAGACCCTAGAGAGCAGTACTTC
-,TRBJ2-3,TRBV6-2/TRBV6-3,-,CASSKTGRGDTQYF,TGTGCCAGCAGTAAAACGGGCCGGGGAGATACGCAGTATTTT
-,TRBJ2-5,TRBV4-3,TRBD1,CASSQGAGGQETQYF,TGCGCCAGCAGCCAAGGGGCAGGGGGCCAAGAGACCCAGTACTTC
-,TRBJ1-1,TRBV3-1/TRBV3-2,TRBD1,CASSLRGTEAFF,TGTGCCAGCAGTCTCAGGGGGACTGAAGCTTTCTTT
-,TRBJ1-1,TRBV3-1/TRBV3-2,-,CASSIGRGYTEAFF,TGTGCCAGCAGTATCGGAAGGGGGTACACTGAAGCTTTCTTT
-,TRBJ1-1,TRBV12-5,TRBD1,CASGPWTGGEAFF,TGTGCTAGTGGCCCTTGGACAGGGGGAGAAGCTTTCTTT
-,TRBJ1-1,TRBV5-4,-,CASSRDRRNTEAFF,TGTGCCAGCAGCCGCGACAGAAGAAACACTGAAGCTTTCTTT
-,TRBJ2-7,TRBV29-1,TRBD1,CSVGTGNSYEQYF,TGCAGCGTCGGGACAGGGAACTCCTACGAGCAGTACTTC
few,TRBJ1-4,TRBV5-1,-,CASSATGRATNEKLFF,TGCGCCAGCAGCGCCACAGGGAGGGCAACTAATGAAAAACTGTTTTTT
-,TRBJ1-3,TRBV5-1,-,CASSLWGGGDSGNTIYF,TGCGCCAGCAGCTTGTGGGGAGGCGGAGACTCTGGAAACACCATATATTTT
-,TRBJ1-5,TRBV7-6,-,CASSLEMGQPQHF,TGTGCCAGCAGCTTAGAGATGGGCCAGCCCCAGCATTTT
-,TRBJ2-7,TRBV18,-,CASSPRQLNYEQYF,TGTGCCAGCTCACCCCGACAGTTAAATTACGAGCAGTACTTC
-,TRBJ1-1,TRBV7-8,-,CASSLAGDEGNTEAFF,TGTGCCAGCAGCTTAGCGGGTGACGAGGGGAACACTGAAGCTTTCTTT
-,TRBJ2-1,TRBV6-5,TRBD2,CASSYPGLVNEQFF,TGTGCCAGCAGTTACCCGGGACTAGTGAATGAGCAGTTCTTC
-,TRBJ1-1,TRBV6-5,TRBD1,CASSLGTGNTEAFF,TGTGCCAGCAGTCTCGGGACAGGGAACACTGAAGCTTTCTTT
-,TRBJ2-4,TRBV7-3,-,CASSEGLLAKNIQYF,TGTGCCAGCAGCGAGGGCCTCCTAGCCAAAAACATTCAGTACTTC
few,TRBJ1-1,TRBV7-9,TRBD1,CASSLWGQGATEAFF,TGTGCCAGCAGCTTGTGGGGACAGGGGGCCACTGAAGCTTTCTTT
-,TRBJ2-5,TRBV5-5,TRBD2,CASSRTLAGRETQYF,TGTGCCAGCAGCCGCACTCTAGCGGGGCGCGAGACCCAGTACTTC
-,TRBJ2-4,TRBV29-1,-,CSVDSLAKNIQYF,TGCAGCGTTGACAGTTTAGCCAAAAACATTCAGTACTTC
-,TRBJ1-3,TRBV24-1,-,CATGGSGNTIYF,TGTGCCACCGGAGGCTCTGGAAACACCATATATTTT
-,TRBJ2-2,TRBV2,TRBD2,CASSESGGAYTGELFF,TGTGCCAGCAGTGAAAGCGGGGGGGCCTACACCGGGGAGCTGTTTTTT